A single sample is the source of the 3 T cell receptor beta chains below, sequenced in a study of blood T cells in healthy people across ages. A second PCR of 7 to 11 cycles used a sample-barcoded 5' primer and a J-beta primer mix. TCRdb re-called the 5' RACE reads with MiXCR, one entry per CDR3 protein. The repertoire consists of fewer than 800,000 distinct CDR3 sequences, with roughly 32% occurring once and the leading ten covering less than 20%. The sequenced sample consisted of blood. The receptor source for this set is a woman aged 80 or older in good health.

This clonotype was counted at least ten times. The chain employs TRBV7-9 and TRBJ2-1; 8 bases are shared with TRBD2. The ends lost 5 bases at V and 2 bases at J; junction bases unmatched: 2. Germline CDR1 reads SEHNR; CDR2 reads FQNEAQ (reference sequence). The CDR3 spans 14 residues. In DNA, the CDR3 is TGTGCCAGCAGCGGAGCGGGGGCCTACAATGAGCAGTTCTTC. As protein: CASSGAGAYNEQFF.

This clonotype showed up many times. The chain employs TRBV11-2 and TRBJ1-1; D remains unclear. Deletions cut 2 bases from V and 7 bases from J, with 23 bases between. CDR3 length: 17 residues. Germline values: CDR1 SGHAT, CDR2 FQNNGV. The CDR3 is CASSLPTTWQENLEAFF. In DNA form, the CDR3 reads TGTGCCAGCAGCTTACCCACAACATGGCAAGAGAACCTTGAAGCTTTCTTT.

The sample holds many counts of this clonotype. The rearrangement joins TRBV29-1 to TRBJ2-7; TRBD2 matches at 15 bases. The CDR3 is 15 amino acids. V trimming: 1 base; J trimming: 7 bases; junction bases outside the gene matches: 5. Germline CDR1 is SQVTM and CDR2 is ANQGSEA. CDR3 sequence reads: CSVEGTSGGAGEQYF. The CDR3 DNA follows: TGCAGCGTTGAAGGGACTAGCGGGGGGGCTGGAGAGCAGTACTTC.